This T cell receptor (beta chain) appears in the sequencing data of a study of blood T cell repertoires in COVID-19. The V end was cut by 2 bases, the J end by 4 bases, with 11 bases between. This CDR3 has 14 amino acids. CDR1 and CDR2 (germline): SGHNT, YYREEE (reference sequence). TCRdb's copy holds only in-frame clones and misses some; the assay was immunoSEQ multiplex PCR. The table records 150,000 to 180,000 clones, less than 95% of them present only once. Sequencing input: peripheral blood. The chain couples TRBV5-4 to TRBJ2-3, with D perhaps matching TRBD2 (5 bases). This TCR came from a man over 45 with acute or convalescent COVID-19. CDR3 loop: CASSLREFADTQYF. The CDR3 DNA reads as TGTGCCAGCAGCTTAAGGGAGTTCGCAGATACGCAGTATTTT.